Below, one T cell receptor beta chain is given with its context. In assigning cohorts, the study relied on participant-reported clinical history. This sample is part of a study of blood T cell repertoires in COVID-19. Turning to the study itself: PBMCs, B-cell-depleted T cells, or T cells were the source of the cDNA or gDNA that made up the material.

CDR1 and CDR2 (germline): SGHAT, FQNNGV. The CDR3 covers 15 residues. J gave up 3 bases and V 7 bases, and 7 bases lay outside the gene matches. Assay: immunoSEQ multiplex PCR; the TCRdb copy retains only in-frame clones and omits some. There are around 400,000 clones in the sample; nearly 90% occur only once, and approximately 1.5% lies in the top ten. Specimen: PBMCs or T cells enriched from blood (not recorded which). The clonotype was recovered from a woman between 18 and 29 years old who had been exposed to COVID-19. The rearrangement joins TRBV11-2 to TRBJ2-2; 8 nucleotides agree with TRBD2. The CDR3 DNA is TGTGCCAGCACCCGTAGCGGGAAGGACACCGGGGAGCTGTTTTTT. Encoded protein: CASTRSGKDTGELFF.